This T cell receptor (beta chain) stems from a study of vaccination and CD4 T cells after COVID-19. Looking at the study overall: The control cultures got either a CEFX pool, an HIV-1 Nef pool, or no peptide at all.

The CDR3 totals 21 residues. Unmatched junction bases numbered 14, after V lost 3 bases and J lost 0 bases. Germline CDR1 SNHLY, CDR2 FYNNEI. At the Johns Hopkins FTIC core, DNA taken from cultured CD4+ T cells was sequenced by way of the Oncomine TCR Beta short-read assay. MiXCR, applied by TCRdb to the PCR reads, yields one record per CDR3 protein. The profile shows fewer than 25,000 distinct CDR3 sequences, about 38% of them singletons. The treatment was: approximately nine-day PBMC culture with coronavirus spike peptide pools or control peptides (ViraFEST assay). Turning to this clonotype: Its matching antigen is unknown.

The chain has TRBV2 and TRBJ2-3; 14 bases are a match to TRBD2. The TCR originated in a human donor who received a COVID-19 vaccine. Source: CD4+ T cells from blood, cultured in vitro, taken before SARS-CoV-2 vaccination. For the CDR3, the DNA is TGTGCCAGCAGTGATTTGGCCGGACTAGCGGGGGGAAAGATTAGCACAGATACGCAGTATTTT. As protein: CASSDLAGLAGGKISTDTQYF. Full variable domain (missing parts from reference TRBV2 and TRBJ2-3): EPEVTQTPSHQVTQMGQEVILRCVPISNHLYFYWYRQILGQKVEFLVSFYNNEISEKSEIFDDQFSVERPDGSNFTLKIRSTKLEDSAMYFCASSDLAGLAGGKISTDTQYFGPGTRLTVL.